This T cell receptor (beta chain) was sequenced in a study of blood T cell repertoires in COVID-19. Clones were sequenced by immunoSEQ multiplex PCR, and TCRdb holds only the in-frame ones, with some missing. The sample has about 70,000 clones, roughly nine tenths seen once. The sample holds a few counts of this clone. The CDR3 is made up of 14 amino acids. Germline-derived CDR1 and CDR2 are LNHDA and SQIVND (reference sequence). V dropped 3 bases and J dropped 6 bases, with 12 bases sitting between them. The TCR originated in a man in his sixties with acute or convalescent COVID-19. Sample: peripheral blood. This rearrangement joins TRBV19 to TRBJ1-5; D unclear. The CDR3 DNA follows: TGTGCCAGTAGTATTCCCGGGTTGGGTCAGCCCCAGCATTTT. This gives the protein CASSIPGLGQPQHF.